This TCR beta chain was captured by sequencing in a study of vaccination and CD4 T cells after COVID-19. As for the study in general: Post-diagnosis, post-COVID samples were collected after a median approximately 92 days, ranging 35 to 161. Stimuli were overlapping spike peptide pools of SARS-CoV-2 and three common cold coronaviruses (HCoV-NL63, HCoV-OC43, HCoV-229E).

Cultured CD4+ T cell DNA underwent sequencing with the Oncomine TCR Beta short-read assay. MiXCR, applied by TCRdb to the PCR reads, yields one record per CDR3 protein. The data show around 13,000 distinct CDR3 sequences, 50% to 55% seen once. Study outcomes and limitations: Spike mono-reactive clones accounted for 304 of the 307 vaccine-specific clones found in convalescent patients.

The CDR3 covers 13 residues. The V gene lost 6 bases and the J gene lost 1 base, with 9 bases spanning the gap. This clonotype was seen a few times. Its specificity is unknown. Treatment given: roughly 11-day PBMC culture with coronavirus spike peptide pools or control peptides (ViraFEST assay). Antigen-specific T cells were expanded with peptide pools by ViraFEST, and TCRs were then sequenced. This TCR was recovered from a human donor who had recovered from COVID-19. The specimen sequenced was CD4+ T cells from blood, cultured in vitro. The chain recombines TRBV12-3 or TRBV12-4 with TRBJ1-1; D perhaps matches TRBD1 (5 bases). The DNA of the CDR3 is TGTGCCAGCAGCACGACAGAGAACACTGAAGCTTTCTTT. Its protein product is CASSTTENTEAFF.